Included here is one TCR beta chain sequence, with context. The antigen is undetermined. Culturing for around 10 days preceded CD4+ T cell isolation. Sequencing was performed with immunoSEQ multiplex PCR; in TCRdb, only in-frame clones are kept and a portion is missing. The table has tens of thousands of clones, roughly 75% seen once. The record originates from a study of vaccination effects on CD4 cells after COVID-19. Germline CDR1 is SGHTA and CDR2 is FQGNSA. V lost 5 bases and J lost 0, with 11 bases in between. There are 15 residues in the CDR3. Study results and caveats: Few convalescent patients were studied, and early post-infection samples were lacking.

This rearrangement joins TRBV7-2 to TRBJ1-5; no reliable D call. Sequenced material: CD4+ T cells from PBMCs cultured without peptide, taken before COVID-19 vaccination. The source of this sequence is a human donor who received a COVID-19 vaccine. In nucleotides, the CDR3 is TGTGCCAGCAGCCCCGGGTGGTTTAGCAATCAGCCCCAGCATTTT. Translating it yields CASSPGWFSNQPQHF.